The 14 T cell receptor beta chains reported below all come from one sample, sequenced in a study of T cells in Graves' hyperthyroidism and ophthalmopathy. TCR beta CDR3 regions were amplified from RNA transcripts. Initially, a first-round RT-PCR of the TCR CDR3 employed the HTBI primer set. TCRdb re-derived calls from the multiplex PCR reads in MiXCR, one entry per CDR3 protein. The sample carries fewer than 650,000 distinct CDR3 sequences, 13% to 15% recorded once. The sequencing sample was made of blood. The receptor source for this set is a woman between 18 and 29 years old with Graves' ophthalmopathy.

J is TRBJ1-2 and V is TRBV6-1, with 7 bases matching TRBD1. J gave up 6 bases and V 10 bases, and 11 bases lay outside the gene matches. The CDR3 runs to 13 residues. Germline V gene sequence: CDR1 MNHNS, CDR2 SASEGT. The CDR3 DNA reads as TGTGCCAACCAGTCCCCCAGGGGGAATGGCTACACCTTC. Translation gives CANQSPRGNGYTF.

This clonotype came up a few times. V gene TRBV4-1 combines with J gene TRBJ2-3, with D uncertain. Trimming stripped 0 bases from V and 2 bases from J, with 12 bases between. CDR1 and CDR2 (germline): MGHRA, YSYEKL. CDR3 length: 16 residues. The CDR3 protein is CASSQDPAPNTDTQYF. CDR3 nucleotides: TGCGCCAGCAGCCAAGACCCAGCGCCCAACACAGATACGCAGTATTTT.

This clonotype appeared many times. This rearrangement joins TRBV28 to TRBJ2-1; 7 bases map to TRBD1. This CDR3 has 15 residues. Germline assignment: CDR1 MDHEN and CDR2 SYDVKM. With V trimmed by 6 bases and J by 6 bases, 11 bases remained unmatched. CDR3 region: CASRPDRDWGNEQFF. CDR3 in DNA: TGTGCCAGCAGACCCGACAGGGATTGGGGCAATGAGCAGTTCTTC.

This clonotype came up many times. The chain joins TRBV7-9 to TRBJ2-7; 13 bases agree with TRBD2. CDR1 is SEHNR, CDR2 FQNEAQ, per germline (reference sequence). The CDR3 totals 15 residues. Trimming removed 5 bases from V and 2 bases from J; junction bases left unmatched: 3. The CDR3: CASSLGTSGTYEQYF. The CDR3 DNA reads TGTGCCAGCAGCCTAGGGACTAGCGGGACCTACGAGCAGTACTTC.

This clonotype has a count of ten or more. The chain has TRBV6-2 or TRBV6-3 and TRBJ2-2, with D possibly TRBD1 on 5 matching bases. The germline V and J ends were trimmed by 2 bases and 4 bases, with 8 bases remaining between them. Germline V gene lookup returns CDR1 MNHEY and CDR2 SVGEGT. This CDR3 has 14 residues. CDR3 in amino acids: CASSYDSSTGELFF. In nucleotides, the CDR3 is TGTGCCAGCAGTTACGACAGCTCCACCGGGGAGCTGTTTTTT.

This clonotype showed up just a few times. The chain is built from TRBV29-1 and TRBJ2-7, with D possibly being TRBD1 (5 bases). The CDR3 consists of 14 residues. V lost 7 bases and J 7 bases, leaving 23 bases between the germline ends. The germline V gene has CDR1 SQVTM and CDR2 ANQGSEA. CDR3 protein: CSARTVGGAWEQYF. CDR3 nucleotides: TGCAGCGCTAGGACCGTTGGTGGGGCCTGGGAGCAGTACTTC.

This clonotype has at least ten counts. The V gene is TRBV7-9, the J gene TRBJ1-2; no clear D. This CDR3 comprises 14 residues. With 4 bases removed from V and 7 bases from J, the gap between germline ends came to 16 bases. The germline gives CDR1 SEHNR, CDR2 FQNEAQ (reference sequence). This CDR3 is CASSSVRGNGGYTF. The CDR3 DNA reads TGTGCCAGCAGCTCCGTTCGGGGTAATGGTGGCTACACCTTC.

This clonotype was seen many times. The chain joins TRBV7-9 to TRBJ2-4; 9 bases are shared with TRBD1. V lost 6 bases and J lost 6; bases outside the gene matches: 6. The CDR3 contains 14 residues. Germline CDR1 is SEHNR and CDR2 is FQNEAQ (reference sequence). CDR3: CASSFDRGGNIQYF. Here the CDR3 DNA reads TGTGCCAGCAGTTTCGACAGGGGGGGAAACATTCAGTACTTC.

The rearrangement uses TRBV13 and TRBJ2-7, with D possibly being TRBD1 (7 bases). The germline CDR1 and CDR2 sequences are PRHDT and FYEKMQ (reference sequence). This CDR3 is 14 amino acids long. V gave up 0 bases and J gave up 5 bases, with 11 bases separating them. This CDR3 is CASSLGQGEDEQYF. The CDR3 DNA sequence: TGTGCCAGCAGCTTAGGTCAGGGGGAGGACGAGCAGTACTTC.

This clonotype showed up many times. The chain employs TRBV7-3 and TRBJ2-1, with 14 bases identical to TRBD2. V gave up 2 bases and J gave up 7 bases; unmatched junction bases: 7. The CDR3 covers 17 residues. Germline-derived CDR1 and CDR2 are SGHTA and FQGTGA. Here the CDR3 DNA reads TGTGCCAGCAGCTTACCCCCGGGACTAGCGGGAGAGAATGAGCAGTTCTTC. It yields the protein CASSLPPGLAGENEQFF.

The genes are TRBV5-6 and TRBJ1-5, with a tentative D call TRBD1 (5 bases). This CDR3 is 18 amino acids long. With 4 bases removed from V and 0 bases from J, the gap between germline ends came to 20 bases. Germline values: CDR1 SGHDT, CDR2 YYEEEE. In DNA, the CDR3 is TGTGCCAGCAGCCAGACCGCCTGGACACCCTATAGCAATCAGCCCCAGCATTTT. Protein product: CASSQTAWTPYSNQPQHF.

The gene calls are TRBV10-3 and TRBJ2-2; 9 bases are a match to TRBD2. The CDR3 covers 14 residues. After removal of 7 bases from V and 5 bases from J, the junction contained 5 bases not matched to a gene. CDR1 ENHRY and CDR2 SYGVKD come from the germline V gene. In nucleotides, the CDR3 is TGTGCCATCAAGGGACTAGCCACGACCGGGGAGCTGTTTTTT. Its protein is CAIKGLATTGELFF.

This clonotype turned up a few times. Possible read error: a much larger clone is one base away. The CDR3 nucleotides read TGTGCCAGCAGTTACTCAAGTGGGACTAGCGGGAGAGTAGGGGTCGAGCGGTACTTC. Residues: CASSYSSGTSGRVGVERYF. The rearrangement links TRBV6-5 to TRBJ2-7, with 14 bases that match TRBD2. CDR1 MNHEY and CDR2 SVGAGI come from the germline V gene. The CDR3 is 19 residues long.

In this sample, this clonotype turned up many times. The chain joins TRBV7-3 to TRBJ2-1; 9 positions match TRBD1. V was clipped by 2 bases and J by 10 bases; unmatched bases: 12. Looked up from germline, CDR1 is SGHTA and CDR2 is FQGTGA. The CDR3 consists of 16 residues. The CDR3 loop is CASSLQGQGGLGEQFF. The CDR3 bases are TGTGCCAGCAGCTTACAGGGACAGGGAGGCTTGGGAGAGCAGTTCTTC.